This T cell receptor beta chain was profiled in a study of blood T cell repertoires in COVID-19. Donors were grouped by their self-reported clinical history. Cohort 3 donors counted as recovered after two negative PCRs, clearance, or resolved symptoms. As processed by the authors: Estimates of nucleated cell counts were drawn from the amplification of reference gene primers. Assay used: immunoSEQ multiplex PCR; TCRdb lists only in-frame clones, some missing. The D gene and trimming were derived from the DNA, and the V and J assignments and clone size from that table. Of some 340,000 clones in the sample, roughly 80% were seen once. This TCR came from a woman between 50 and 59 years old who had recovered from COVID-19. The material sequenced was PBMCs or T cells enriched from blood (not recorded which).

In nucleotides, the CDR3 is TGTGCCAGCTCAACTGGGACAGCTGGAAACACCATATATTTT. This gives the protein CASSTGTAGNTIYF. V gene TRBV18 combines with J gene TRBJ1-3, with 7 bases aligning to TRBD1. Germline CDR1 reads KGHSH; CDR2 reads LQKENI. The length of the CDR3 is 14 residues. Trimming at V came to 5 bases and at J to 2 bases, leaving 3 bases not matched to a gene.